This record concerns one T cell receptor (beta chain) sequence. This clonotype was detected a few times. What this receptor recognizes is not known. No much larger clone is present one base from it, and per-base qualities are unavailable. Libraries were constructed by 5' RACE. TCRdb lists the instrument as Illumina HiSeq 2000. A universal primer binding site was added through template switching, and the final cDNA carried a unique molecular identifier so that TCR cDNA molecules could be counted accurately. First-strand cDNA for TCR alpha and beta chains was synthesized from specific primers in the conserved constant-segment region. Each cDNA library was double barcoded, with a SMART-Mk sample barcode plus Illumina barcodes, to control for contamination. TruSeq adapter sequences and Illumina sample barcodes were added in two successive PCR steps. The Illumina HiSeq platform was used with custom primers to sequence TCR alpha and beta cDNA libraries. Per the authors' processing: MiGEC was used to process raw reads and extract unique molecular identifiers, and MiXCR was used to find CDR3 positions. Recombination models were inferred per individual with the repgenHMM and IGoR tools using an EM algorithm. The analysis of shared clonotypes was done with the tcR package in R, with sharing normalized by the product of cloneset sizes. Out-of-frame nonproductive sequences were analyzed to study raw recombination free of thymic and clonal selection effects. TCRdb redid the processing of the public reads, applying fastp at Q25 and MiXCR, and retained in-frame beta chains. Each entry merges the rows of one CDR3 protein and shows their most common DNA and genes. In this record, the V and J calls reflect TCRdb's handling and not the investigators' own analysis. A total of fewer than 500,000 distinct CDR3 sequences appear in this sample, 13% to 15% of them only once. The top ten constitute about 1% of the sample.

Taken from the germline V gene, the CDR1 and CDR2 loops are SQVTM and ANQGSEA. Measured from the cysteine to the phenylalanine, the CDR3 is 10 residues long. The kept DNA is CDR3 alone, 30 bases in frame from the first base. The data belong to a study of identical twins (dated by TCRdb to the mid-2010s). Describing the broader study: To test whether fetal clonotypes persist, this study deep-sequenced TCR alpha and beta repertoires from monozygotic twins, from unrelated adults of various ages, and from cord blood. To rule out contamination, replicate twin experiments were performed at different times with different library preparation protocols. Points the paper makes about the study in general: Compared with coincidental sharing between unrelated individuals, out-of-frame TCR alpha sequences shared between twins showed an excess of sequences with low generation probability. Fewer insertions were carried by abundant cord blood beta clonotypes, a similar but weaker trend appeared in young adult naive repertoires, and no such trend appeared in memory repertoires. In beta out-of-frame sequences, excess twin sharing was weaker, because having fewer shared sequences lowered the signal-to-noise ratio. Because the same donors could not be followed over many years, the conclusions depended on cross-sectional statistical analysis. Zero-insertion analyses could be partly confounded by invariant T cells such as MAIT and iNKT, although diverse VJ usage argued against such confounding for most clonotypes. In monozygotic twins, out-of-frame TCR alpha sharing was systematically underestimated by recombination models, although the models agreed with sharing between unrelated individuals.

Every donor was a healthy Caucasian. Three pairs of female monozygotic twins, all aged about 18 to 30 years, made up the twin cohort. CD4+ and CD8+ T cell populations were isolated with positive isolation kits from Invitrogen. These same records also appear under a second study, on yellow fever vaccine responses in identical twins. That second publication adds: The T cell response to vaccination in identical twins was reported by the authors to appear partly convergent and partly personalized. Focusing on identical twins, the study followed the T cell clones that responded to the vaccine, and did so with precision.

Material: CD4+ T cells sorted from blood. This TCR was sampled from a woman in her late teens or twenties in good health. The rearrangement joined TRBV29-1 to TRBJ1-4; the D gene is not confidently resolved. The CDR3: CSVLDEKLFF. The bases read TGCAGTGTGCTGGATGAAAAACTGTTTTTT.